The TCR beta chain under discussion was sequenced for a study of regulatory T cells in long-lasting Graves disease. Germline V CDR1 and CDR2: MDHEN, SYDVKM. This CDR3 region has 12 residues. Arm-PCR with iRepertoire HTBI primers amplified the CDR3 regions for these TCR beta libraries. TCRdb analysed the multiplex PCR reads with MiXCR anew, one entry per CDR3 protein. The profile shows hundreds of thousands of distinct CDR3 sequences, under 20% of them singletons. Time point noted: newly diagnosed GD, antithyroid drugs for less than 3 months. TCR sequences were obtained from RNA taken from PBMCs. A note on this clonotype: Germline and junction disagree at one end, which may indicate a read error.

The same specimen was also included in a second study, on T cells in Graves' hyperthyroidism and ophthalmopathy. That report adds: A first-round RT-PCR of the TCR CDR3 used the HTBI primer set.

The rearrangement links TRBV28 to TRBJ2-7; no clear D. Here the sequenced sample was peripheral blood mononuclear cells (PBMCs), taken at new diagnosis, from a patient treated with antithyroid drugs. This clonotype was sampled from a young woman with Graves disease. The CDR3 nucleotides are TGTGCCAGCAGTTTATGGATGTTTGAGCAGTGCTTC. Its protein product is CASSLWMFEQCF.